The 8 T cell receptor beta chains below come from one sample, sequenced in a study of PD-1 blockade in classical Hodgkin lymphoma. Relapse was seen in all patients after autologous stem cell transplantation, and brentuximab vedotin exposure was variable. Sequencing used immunoSEQ multiplex PCR; TCRdb keeps in-frame clones, though not all of them. The data hold several thousand clones, with 66% observed a single time. The specimen comprised peripheral blood mononuclear cells (PBMCs), sampled before the second cycle of nivolumab. Every receptor here comes from a human donor with classical Hodgkin lymphoma.

This chain uses TRBV6-1 with TRBJ1-4; perhaps TRBD1 as D (5 bases). There are 15 residues in the CDR3. Germline CDR1 is MNHNS and CDR2 is SASEGT. Trimming shortened V by 1 base and J by 6 bases, and 12 bases separated the two germline ends. CDR3 coding DNA: TGTGCCAGCAGTGAAGTGCAGGGTGCTTATGAAAAACTGTTTTTT. Its protein is CASSEVQGAYEKLFF.

There are a few counts of this clone. The rearrangement links TRBV9 to TRBJ2-3, with TRBD2 matching 7 bases. Germline trimming cut 1 base from V and 2 bases from J; bases unmatched to any gene: 4. CDR1 SGDLS and CDR2 YYNGEE come from the germline V gene. The CDR3 is 15 amino acids. Here the CDR3 reads CASSVTSAITDTQYF. The CDR3 DNA is TGTGCCAGCAGCGTAACTAGCGCCATCACAGATACGCAGTATTTT. Drawing the rest from reference TRBV9 and TRBJ2-3, the complete variable domain is DSGVTQTPKHLITATGQRVTLRCSPRSGDLSVYWYQQSLDQGLQFLIQYYNGEERAKGNILERFSAQQFPDLHSELNLSSLELGDSALYFCASSVTSAITDTQYFGPGTRLTVL.

CDR3 amino acids: CASSVDRDGADTQYF. The CDR3 DNA reads as TGTGCCAGCAGCGTAGACAGGGATGGTGCAGATACGCAGTATTTT. This chain uses TRBV9 with TRBJ2-3; maybe TRBD1 (6 bases). Deletions cut 0 bases from V and 4 bases from J, with 12 bases between. Germline V lookup: CDR1 SGDLS, CDR2 YYNGEE. The CDR3 is 15 amino acids.

The chain combines TRBV27 with TRBJ2-5; no clear D gene. The CDR3 totals 12 residues. Trimming took 2 bases from V and 1 from J, leaving 2 bases between them. Germline assignment: CDR1 MNHEY and CDR2 SMNVEV (reference sequence). The CDR3 DNA follows: TGTGCCAGCAGTTTAGGCCAAGAGACCCAGTACTTC. Translating it yields CASSLGQETQYF.

V is TRBV6-5 and J is TRBJ1-1; 9 nucleotides match TRBD1. V lost 6 bases, J lost 1 base, and 3 bases stayed unmatched. Germline V gene data show CDR1 as MNHEY and CDR2 as SVGAGI. The CDR3 loop spans 14 amino acids. The CDR3 loop is CASRGGQGNTEAFF. The CDR3 bases are TGTGCCAGCAGGGGGGGACAGGGGAACACTGAAGCTTTCTTT.

The chain couples TRBV27 to TRBJ2-2; possibly TRBD1 or TRBD2 for D (6 bases each). This CDR3 spans 16 amino acids. In germline, CDR1 is MNHEY, CDR2 SMNVEV (reference sequence). Between the trimmed V and J ends, which lost 6 bases and 1 base, there was a span of 15 bases. The DNA of the CDR3 is TGTGCCAGCAGCCCCTGGGGGGCGGGGAACACCGGGGAGCTGTTTTTT. It encodes CASSPWGAGNTGELFF.

This clone was found a few times. This rearrangement joins TRBV9 to TRBJ2-5; 7 positions agree with TRBD1. CDR3 length equals 15 residues. Looked up from germline, CDR1 is SGDLS and CDR2 is YYNGEE. Trimming took 0 bases from V and 3 from J; bases not matched to a gene: 5. The CDR3 sequence is CASSVAAQGKETQYF. In DNA form, the CDR3 reads TGTGCCAGCAGCGTAGCCGCACAGGGGAAAGAGACCCAGTACTTC.

This clone was recorded once. One end of the junction is discordant with germline, which a read error may explain. The rearrangement links TRBV27 to TRBJ1-2; 7 positions agree with TRBD1. Per the germline V gene, CDR1 is MNHEY and CDR2 is SMNVEV (reference sequence). This CDR3 comprises 13 residues. CDR3 loop: CASSFKGAAGCTF. The CDR3 nucleotides read TGTGCCAGCAGTTTCAAGGGGGCGGCTGGCTGCACCTTC.